The subject of this entry is one TCR beta chain. No antigen is known for it. V shed 1 base and J 7 bases; nucleotides not matched to a gene: 2. Looked up from germline, CDR1 is SGHRS and CDR2 is YFSETQ. This CDR3 is 15 amino acids long. This entry comes from a study of cytomegalovirus exposure and HLA in healthy donors. Whole-study context: Earlier, 100 million or so unique TCR beta sequences were recovered from some 200 million T cells by an analysis. Study findings and constraints: An analysis done earlier found most TCR beta V segments productive about 87% or about 30% of the time. It was reported that the classifier diagnosed cytomegalovirus status with high specificity and sensitivity in both the original and validation cohorts.

Donors had nominal health at sampling but likely had unrecorded immune exposures. The PCR was carried out with 60 Vbeta primers and 13 Jbeta primers. Only in-frame clones appear in the TCRdb table, and some are missing; sequencing was by immunoSEQ multiplex PCR. The sample lists some 130,000 clones; approximately 82% were seen once. J is TRBJ2-1 and V is TRBV5-1; 13 bases line up with TRBD2. The clonotype was recovered from a boy under 10 years old in good health and CMV-seronegative. Sequencing was done on a sample of PBMCs. The CDR3 bases are TGCGCCAGCAGCTTGACTAGCGGGAGGGGTAATGAGCAGTTCTTC. It codes for CASSLTSGRGNEQFF. The whole variable domain, remainder taken from reference TRBV5-1 and TRBJ2-1, is KAGVTQTPRYLIKTRGQQVTLSCSPISGHRSVSWYQQTPGQGLQFLFEYFSETQRNKGNFPGRFSGRQFSNSRSEMNVSTLELGDSALYLCASSLTSGRGNEQFFGPGTRLTVL.